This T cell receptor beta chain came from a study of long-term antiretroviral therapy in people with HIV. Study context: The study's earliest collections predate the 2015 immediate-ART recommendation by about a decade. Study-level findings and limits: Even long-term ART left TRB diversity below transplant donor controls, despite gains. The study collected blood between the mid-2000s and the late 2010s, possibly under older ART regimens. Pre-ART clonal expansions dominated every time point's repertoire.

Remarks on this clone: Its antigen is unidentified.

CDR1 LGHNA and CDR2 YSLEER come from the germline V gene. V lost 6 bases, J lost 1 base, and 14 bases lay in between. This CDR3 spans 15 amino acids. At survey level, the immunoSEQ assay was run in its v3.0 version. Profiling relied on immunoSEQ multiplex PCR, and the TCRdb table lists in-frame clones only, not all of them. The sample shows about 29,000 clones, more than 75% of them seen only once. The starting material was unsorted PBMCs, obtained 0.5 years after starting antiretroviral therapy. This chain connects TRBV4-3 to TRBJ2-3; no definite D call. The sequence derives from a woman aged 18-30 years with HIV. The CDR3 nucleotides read TGCGCCAGCAGTGGGTCGGCCCTTGGCACAGATACGCAGTATTTT. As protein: CASSGSALGTDTQYF.